This is a list of T cell receptor beta chains from one sample in a study of cytomegalovirus exposure and HLA in healthy donors. Profiling relied on immunoSEQ multiplex PCR, and the TCRdb table lists in-frame clones only, not all of them. The sample shows fewer than 250,000 clones, around 84% of them seen only once. The sequenced material came from PBMCs. The receptors were sampled from a middle-aged man in good health and CMV-seropositive. Each CDR3 is given with its conserved first and last residue. D genes are given only for firm matches. Only part of the rows carry a size: once, few, many, or a class if the clone is expanded.

clone_size: .
j_call: TRBJ2-5
v_call: TRBV27
d_call: TRBD2
cdr3_aa: CASSLRGRAGETQYF
cdr3_nt: TGTGCCAGCAGTTTACGGGGGAGGGCCGGGGAGACCCAGTACTTC

clone_size: once
j_call: TRBJ2-5
v_call: TRBV10-3
d_call: TRBD2
cdr3_aa: CAISSSGGEETQYF
cdr3_nt: TGTGCCATCAGTTCTAGCGGGGGGGAAGAGACCCAGTACTTC

clone_size: .
j_call: TRBJ2-7
v_call: TRBV10-3
d_call: TRBD1
cdr3_aa: CASGQGAHEQYF
cdr3_nt: TGTGCCAGCGGACAGGGGGCCCACGAGCAGTACTTC

clone_size: few
j_call: TRBJ1-6
v_call: TRBV19
d_call: .
cdr3_aa: CASSINSNSPLHF
cdr3_nt: TGTGCCAGTAGTATAAACTCTAATTCACCCCTCCACTTT

clone_size: .
j_call: TRBJ2-2
v_call: TRBV20-1
d_call: .
cdr3_aa: CSAPYTGELFF
cdr3_nt: TGCAGTGCCCCTTACACCGGGGAGCTGTTTTTT

clone_size: .
j_call: TRBJ2-7
v_call: TRBV10-3
d_call: .
cdr3_aa: CAISESQFYEQYF
cdr3_nt: TGTGCCATCAGTGAGTCACAGTTCTACGAGCAGTACTTC

clone_size: .
j_call: TRBJ2-7
v_call: TRBV2
d_call: .
cdr3_aa: CASMVDSSYEQYF
cdr3_nt: TGTGCCAGCATGGTAGACTCCTCCTACGAGCAGTACTTC

clone_size: .
j_call: TRBJ2-3
v_call: TRBV18
d_call: .
cdr3_aa: CASSPPTTTDTQYF
cdr3_nt: TGTGCCAGCTCACCACCGACTACCACAGATACGCAGTATTTT

clone_size: .
j_call: TRBJ2-2
v_call: TRBV5-4
d_call: TRBD2
cdr3_aa: CASSSHSRGLAGGLTGELFF
cdr3_nt: TGTGCCAGCAGCTCCCATAGTCGGGGACTAGCGGGAGGGCTCACCGGGGAGCTGTTTTTT

clone_size: .
j_call: TRBJ2-7
v_call: TRBV5-4
d_call: TRBD2
cdr3_aa: CASSLVGSGRSYEQYF
cdr3_nt: TGTGCCAGCAGCTTGGTGGGTAGCGGGAGATCCTACGAGCAGTACTTC

clone_size: .
j_call: TRBJ1-5
v_call: TRBV19
d_call: .
cdr3_aa: CASSGGGGQPQHF
cdr3_nt: TGTGCCAGCTCGGGGGGGGGTGGTCAGCCCCAGCATTTT

clone_size: .
j_call: TRBJ1-2
v_call: TRBV6-1
d_call: .
cdr3_aa: CASSPGYGYTF
cdr3_nt: TGTGCCAGCAGTCCGGGGTATGGCTACACCTTC

clone_size: .
j_call: TRBJ2-1
v_call: TRBV10-3
d_call: TRBD1
cdr3_aa: CASHPSRDRINEQFF
cdr3_nt: TGTGCCTCCCACCCCAGCCGGGACAGAATCAATGAGCAGTTCTTC

clone_size: once
j_call: TRBJ2-2
v_call: TRBV6-1
d_call: .
cdr3_aa: CASSERSGWPTGTGELFF
cdr3_nt: TGTGCCAGCAGTGAAAGGTCGGGGTGGCCCACTGGGACCGGGGAGCTGTTTTTT

clone_size: few
j_call: TRBJ1-1
v_call: TRBV5-1
d_call: .
cdr3_aa: CASSPQGGQGFDEAFF
cdr3_nt: TGCGCCAGCAGCCCTCAGGGTGGGCAGGGGTTCGATGAAGCTTTCTTT

clone_size: .
j_call: TRBJ2-1
v_call: TRBV12-5
d_call: TRBD2
cdr3_aa: CASGLGTSGRDNEQFF
cdr3_nt: TGTGCTAGTGGTTTGGGGACTAGCGGAAGAGACAATGAGCAGTTCTTC

clone_size: .
j_call: TRBJ2-7
v_call: TRBV7-9
d_call: TRBD1
cdr3_aa: CASSPGQGNSYEQYF
cdr3_nt: TGTGCCAGCAGCCCTGGACAGGGGAATTCATACGAGCAGTACTTC

clone_size: few
j_call: TRBJ1-1
v_call: TRBV28
d_call: .
cdr3_aa: CASSFTEMNTEAFF
cdr3_nt: TGTGCCAGCAGTTTTACAGAGATGAACACTGAAGCTTTCTTT

clone_size: .
j_call: TRBJ1-4
v_call: TRBV7-2
d_call: .
cdr3_aa: CASSTSAGVKLFF
cdr3_nt: TGTGCCAGCAGCACCTCAGCGGGGGTAAAACTGTTTTTT

clone_size: .
j_call: TRBJ2-3
v_call: TRBV6-5
d_call: TRBD1
cdr3_aa: CASSPEDRVDTQYF
cdr3_nt: TGTGCCAGCAGTCCGGAAGACAGGGTGGATACGCAGTATTTT

clone_size: .
j_call: TRBJ2-2
v_call: TRBV5-1
d_call: .
cdr3_aa: CASSLGGPGELFF
cdr3_nt: TGCGCCAGCAGCTTGGGGGGCCCCGGGGAGCTGTTTTTT

clone_size: .
j_call: TRBJ1-2
v_call: TRBV7-9
d_call: TRBD1
cdr3_aa: CASSSSTGGTGDGYTF
cdr3_nt: TGTGCCAGCAGCTCGTCCACGGGCGGGACAGGGGATGGCTACACCTTC